The clone carrying this T cell receptor beta chain was seen once. Its antigen is not known. These data are taken from a study of persistence of HIV-infected CD4 T cells. The wider study: A median of about 8 years of suppressive ART preceded sampling. Up to about 200 mL blood was drawn at multiple time points; a couple of donors had single-time leukapheresis.

The libraries were made with immunoSEQ version 4 in survey mode. Genomic DNA was diluted to about 9.4 ng/uL, up to 1 ug per sample. Measured with immunoSEQ multiplex PCR; TCRdb has only the in-frame clones, and not every one. The profile shows approximately 45,000 clones, around 90% of them singletons. This nonspecific control used anti-CD3/anti-CD28 bead stimulation of CD4+ T cells. Responding CD4+ T cells were sorted by upregulation of both CD40 ligand and CD69. The CDR3 runs to 17 residues. Trimming took 5 bases from V and 4 from J; bases not matched to a gene: 11. CDR1 is SGHTA and CDR2 is FQGNSA in the germline V gene. Broader study findings: CMV- and Gag-responding cells had lower TCRbeta richness than CD3/CD28-responding cells.

The source was CD4+ T cells sorted from PBMCs after roughly 18-hour stimulation, collected from a patient who received antiretroviral therapy. The chain joins TRBV7-2 to TRBJ1-2; 12 bases map to TRBD1. This receptor was identified in an adult woman with HIV who was CMV-seropositive. The CDR3 reads CASSPQGDRGRSYGYTF. As DNA, the CDR3 is TGTGCCAGCAGCCCGCAAGGGGACAGGGGGCGTTCCTATGGCTACACCTTC.